One and the same sample provided the 9 T cell receptor beta chains below, sequenced in a study of somatic mutations in cytotoxic T cells in rheumatoid arthritis. Sequencing used immunoSEQ multiplex PCR; TCRdb keeps in-frame clones, though not all of them. The sample lists about 15,000 clones, 65% to 75% seen once, with 13% to 15% in the top ten. The sample was CD8+ T cells sorted from blood. These receptors all come from an adult with rheumatoid arthritis.

The chain couples TRBV4-1 to TRBJ2-7; a possible D gene is TRBD1 (6 bases). Trimming left V 6 bases short and J 5 bases short, with 20 bases between. This CDR3 is built from 15 residues. Germline V CDR1 and CDR2: MGHRA, YSYEKL. In DNA form, the CDR3 reads TGCGCCAGCAGTATGACAGGTCGTCTACCTGACGAGCAGTACTTC. Its protein is CASSMTGRLPDEQYF.

The genes are TRBV7-8 and TRBJ2-1; 11 positions agree with TRBD1. V gave up 5 bases and J gave up 7 bases; unmatched junction bases: 10. This CDR3 spans 16 amino acids. In germline, CDR1 is SGHVS, CDR2 FQNEAQ. The CDR3 protein is CASSQGMGQGENEQFF. DNA for the CDR3: TGTGCCAGCAGCCAAGGTATGGGACAGGGGGAAAATGAGCAGTTCTTC.

The V and J genes are TRBV5-4 and TRBJ1-2, with 7 bases identical to TRBD1. This CDR3 is 13 amino acids long. Germline CDR1 is SGHNT and CDR2 is YYREEE (reference sequence). J was trimmed by 4 bases and V by 0 bases; bases with no gene match: 0. CDR3 in amino acids: CASSLDRGYGYTF. Written as DNA, the CDR3 is TGTGCCAGCAGCTTGGACAGGGGCTATGGCTACACCTTC.

The CDR3 nucleotides are TGCGCCAGCAGCTTGGTGGTAGTCGCAGATACGCAGTATTTT. It translates to CASSLVVVADTQYF. The chain couples TRBV5-1 to TRBJ2-3; D gene unclear. Germline loops: CDR1 SGHRS, CDR2 YFSETQ. The CDR3 has 14 amino acids. V lost 0 bases and J lost 4, with 9 bases in between.

This rearrangement joins TRBV28 to TRBJ2-1, with 10 positions matching TRBD2. There are 14 residues in the CDR3. With 7 bases clipped from V and 5 bases from J, the junction kept 5 bases outside the gene matches. The germline gives CDR1 MDHEN, CDR2 SYDVKM. The CDR3: CASNVAGGHNEQFF. DNA of the CDR3: TGTGCCAGCAACGTAGCGGGAGGTCACAATGAGCAGTTCTTC.

The CDR3 loop reads CSVWVFTGELFF. The DNA for the CDR3 is TGCAGCGTTTGGGTCTTCACCGGGGAGCTGTTTTTT. The chain employs TRBV29-1 and TRBJ2-2; the D is unclear. Germline CDR1 and CDR2: SQVTM and ANQGSEA. This CDR3 is built from 12 residues. V dropped 5 bases and J dropped 4 bases, with 8 bases sitting between them.

V and J are TRBV7-9 and TRBJ2-1, with TRBD2 matching 8 bases. CDR3 length: 16 residues. Unmatched junction bases numbered 3, after V lost 0 bases and J lost 2 bases. Germline V gene data show CDR1 as SEHNR and CDR2 as FQNEAQ (reference sequence). The CDR3, as DNA: TGTGCCAGCAGCTTAGCCGGCGGGGGGACCTACAATGAGCAGTTCTTC. The encoded protein is CASSLAGGGTYNEQFF. Complete variable domain (other parts from reference TRBV7-9 and TRBJ2-1): DTGVSQNPRHKITKRGQNVTFRCDPISEHNRLYWYRQTLGQGPEFLTYFQNEAQLEKSRLLSDRFSAERPKGSFSTLEIQRTEQGDSAMYLCASSLAGGGTYNEQFFGPGTRLTVL.

The rearrangement joins TRBV27 to TRBJ2-2; either TRBD1 or TRBD2 may fit D (5 bases each). The germline V gene has CDR1 MNHEY and CDR2 SMNVEV (reference sequence). The CDR3 is 12 residues long. Trimming stripped 8 bases from V and 7 bases from J, with 11 bases between. The CDR3 coding sequence is TGTGCCAGCGGATGGGGGATCGGGGAGCTGTTTTTT. Encoded protein: CASGWGIGELFF.

This clone was seen only a few times. The CDR3: CASSSGGTSYEQYF. The CDR3 DNA reads as TGTGCCAGTAGTTCGGGGGGAACCTCCTACGAGCAGTACTTC. This rearrangement joins TRBV19 to TRBJ2-7; 7 bases are a match to TRBD2. Unmatched junction bases numbered 4, after V lost 5 bases and J lost 0 bases. The CDR3 spans 14 residues. Germline assignment: CDR1 LNHDA and CDR2 SQIVND (reference sequence).